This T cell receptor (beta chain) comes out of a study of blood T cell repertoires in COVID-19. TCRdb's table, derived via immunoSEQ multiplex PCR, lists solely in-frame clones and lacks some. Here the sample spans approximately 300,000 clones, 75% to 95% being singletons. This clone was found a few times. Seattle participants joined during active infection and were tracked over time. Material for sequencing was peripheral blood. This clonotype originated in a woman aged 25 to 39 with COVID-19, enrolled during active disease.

For the CDR3, the DNA is TGTGCCAGCAGTTACCAGGGGTATAATTCACCCCTCCACTTT. Its translation is CASSYQGYNSPLHF. This rearrangement joins TRBV6-5 to TRBJ1-6; D is possibly TRBD1 (6 bases). Germline loops: CDR1 MNHEY, CDR2 SVGAGI. This CDR3 is built from 14 residues. V lost 2 bases, J lost 4 bases, and 6 bases lay in between.